This T cell receptor beta chain came from a study of T cells in localized non-small cell lung cancer. The germline V and J ends were trimmed by 6 bases and 1 base, with 11 bases remaining between them. CDR3 length: 14 amino acids. Germline loops: CDR1 SGHAT, CDR2 FQNNGV. Some clones are missing from TCRdb's copy, which holds only in-frame ones; the method was immunoSEQ multiplex PCR. This table has about 21,000 clones, about 90% appearing once. This specimen was peripheral blood, taken before any cancer treatment. This TCR was sampled from a male donor aged 60 or older with stage I squamous cell lung carcinoma. The chain carries TRBV11-2 and TRBJ2-3; the D gene is possibly TRBD1 (6 bases). As DNA, the CDR3 is TGTGCCAGCAGTTCAGGGGTAGGCACAGATACGCAGTATTTT. Protein sequence: CASSSGVGTDTQYF.